The 8 T cell receptor beta chains presented below share a single source sample, sequenced in a study of T cells after yellow fever vaccination. TCRdb processed the 5' RACE reads anew with MiXCR; each CDR3 protein has one entry. The sample consists of approximately 550,000 distinct CDR3 sequences, about 14% of them appearing once. The source material was PBMCs, sampled on the day of the yellow fever booster vaccination. All receptors come from a man aged 25 to 45 who received the YFV17D yellow fever vaccine.

The chain joins TRBV5-6 to TRBJ2-3, with 10 positions matching TRBD1. Germline lookup yields CDR1 SGHDT and CDR2 YYEEEE. This CDR3 has 16 residues. Losses at the gene ends were 1 base for V and 3 bases for J; bases not matched to a gene: 5. CDR3 nucleotide sequence: TGTGCCAGCAGCTTGATGGGACAGGGGAGGACAGATACGCAGTATTTT. It yields the protein CASSLMGQGRTDTQYF. Using reference TRBV5-6 and TRBJ2-3 for the parts outside the CDR3, the full variable domain is DAGVTQSPTHLIKTRGQQVTLRCSPKSGHDTVSWYQQALGQGPQFIFQYYEEEERQRGNFPDRFSGHQFPNYSSELNVNALLLGDSALYLCASSLMGQGRTDTQYFGPGTRLTVL.

The sample holds a few counts of this clonotype. The V and J genes are TRBV19 and TRBJ2-7, with 12 bases identical to TRBD2. The germline V gene encodes CDR1 LNHDA and CDR2 SQIVND (reference sequence). CDR3 length equals 16 residues. V trimming: 6 bases; J trimming: 2 bases; junction bases outside the gene matches: 8. CDR3 DNA: TGTGCCAGTAGCAGGGCCCGACTAGCGGGAGCCTACGAGCAGTACTTC. This translates into CASSRARLAGAYEQYF.

In its sample, this clonotype was seen a few times. The chain employs TRBV7-6 and TRBJ2-1, with 8 bases identical to TRBD1. The germline gives CDR1 SGHVS, CDR2 FNYEAQ. V trimming: 2 bases; J trimming: 2 bases; junction bases outside the gene matches: 23. This CDR3 has 22 residues. CDR3 residues: CASSLLRRPDRDPRDPYNEQFF. The CDR3 nucleotides read TGTGCCAGCAGCTTACTTAGACGACCGGACAGGGACCCCCGTGACCCCTACAATGAGCAGTTCTTC.

The rearrangement joins TRBV6-5 to TRBJ1-1, with no clear D. With 0 bases removed from V and 5 bases from J, the gap between germline ends came to 7 bases. The CDR3 extends over 13 amino acids. Looked up from germline, CDR1 is MNHEY and CDR2 is SVGAGI. The CDR3 bases are TGTGCCAGCAGTTACTCAGGCGCAACTGAAGCTTTCTTT. The encoded protein is CASSYSGATEAFF.

This clonotype was detected many times. The chain combines TRBV27 with TRBJ2-5, with TRBD1 matching over 11 bases. This CDR3 is built from 15 residues. Germline V gives CDR1 MNHEY, CDR2 SMNVEV (reference sequence). The junction had 5 bases not matched to a gene; V was cut back by 4 bases and J by 4 bases. The CDR3 DNA is TGTGCCAGCAGTTCCGGGACAGGGGGGGTAGAGACCCAGTACTTC. It specifies CASSSGTGGVETQYF.

V gene TRBV4-3 combines with J gene TRBJ2-2; 13 bases fit TRBD2. The V and J ends lost 6 bases and 4 bases, in that order; junction bases with no gene match: 11. The CDR3 has 18 residues. CDR1 and CDR2 (germline): LGHNA, YSLEER. Written as DNA, the CDR3 is TGCGCCAGCAGTAGGGGGGGAACTAGCGGGAGGGTCACCGGGGAGCTGTTTTTT. Translation gives CASSRGGTSGRVTGELFF.

The rearrangement links TRBV7-2 to TRBJ2-3, with D perhaps matching TRBD2 (6 bases). Trimming pared 3 bases from V and 4 bases from J, leaving 11 bases between. The CDR3 has 14 residues. From germline, CDR1 is SGHTA and CDR2 FQGNSA. The DNA for the CDR3 is TGTGCCAGCAGCTTTACTAGCCATGCAGATACGCAGTATTTT. Its protein product is CASSFTSHADTQYF. Filled out from reference TRBV7-2 and TRBJ2-3, the complete variable domain reads GAGVSQSPSNKVTEKGKDVELRCDPISGHTALYWYRQSLGQGLEFLIYFQGNSAPDKSGLPSDRFSAERTGGSVSTLTIQRTQQEDSAVYLCASSFTSHADTQYFGPGTRLTVL.

The rearrangement joins TRBV29-1 to TRBJ2-2; 8 bases map to TRBD2. CDR3 length: 16 residues. The germline V gene encodes CDR1 SQVTM and CDR2 ANQGSEA. The V gene end was trimmed by 7 bases and the J gene end by 6 bases; junction bases not matched to a gene: 16. In DNA form, the CDR3 reads TGCAGCGCCCTTTCGAGCGGGAGACTCCTACCCGGGGAGCTGTTTTTT. It yields the protein CSALSSGRLLPGELFF.